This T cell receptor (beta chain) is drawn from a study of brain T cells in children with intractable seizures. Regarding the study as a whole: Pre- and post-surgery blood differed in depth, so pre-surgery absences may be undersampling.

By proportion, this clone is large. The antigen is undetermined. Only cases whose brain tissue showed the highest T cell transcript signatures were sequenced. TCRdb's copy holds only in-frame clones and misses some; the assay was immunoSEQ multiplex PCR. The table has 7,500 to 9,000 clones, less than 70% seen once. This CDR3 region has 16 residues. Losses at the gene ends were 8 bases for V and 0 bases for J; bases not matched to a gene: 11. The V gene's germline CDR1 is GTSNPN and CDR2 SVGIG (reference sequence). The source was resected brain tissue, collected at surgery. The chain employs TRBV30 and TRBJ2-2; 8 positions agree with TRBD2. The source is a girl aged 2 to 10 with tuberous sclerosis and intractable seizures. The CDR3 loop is CAGVKTSATNTGELFF. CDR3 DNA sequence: TGTGCCGGGGTAAAGACTAGCGCTACGAACACCGGGGAGCTGTTTTTT.